Here is one TCR beta chain with its context. In the original workflow: The authors estimated nucleated cell counts from reference gene primer amplification. Profiling relied on immunoSEQ multiplex PCR, and the TCRdb table lists in-frame clones only, not all of them. That table gives V, J and clone size, and the DNA gave D and trimming. This table has around 180,000 clones, approximately 85% appearing once. This sample is part of a study of blood T cell repertoires in COVID-19. Study in general: The samples span acute and convalescent COVID-19 from the United States, Italy and Spain. In each case, the material was cDNA or gDNA derived from T cells, B-cell-depleted T cells, or PBMCs.

CDR3 length: 15 amino acids. In germline, CDR1 is GTSNPN, CDR2 SVGIG (reference sequence). Trimming took 1 base from V and 0 from J, leaving 10 bases between them. The TCR was taken from an elderly woman with acute or convalescent COVID-19. Material: peripheral blood. The chain uses TRBV30 and TRBJ2-1; D perhaps matches TRBD1 (6 bases). CDR3 protein: CAWSGQVSSYNEQFF. The CDR3 coding sequence is TGTGCCTGGAGTGGACAGGTTTCCTCCTACAATGAGCAGTTCTTC.